This T cell receptor (beta chain) is drawn from a study of response to subunit inactivated influenza vaccine. Study findings and constraints: The study's authors posited that every seasonal influenza vaccination enlists few new T cells.

This clonotype was observed a handful of times. Its antigen is still unknown. From the RT-PCR reads, TCRdb called clonotypes with MiXCR, one entry per CDR3 protein. Seen here are fewer than 800,000 distinct CDR3 sequences, around a sixth observed once, and the top ten hold under 14%. Sample: PBMCs from blood, taken roughly 12 days after vaccination. This sequence was found in a man between 50 and 59 years old who received an inactivated influenza vaccine.

The CDR3 sequence is CASSLETGALTEAFF. The CDR3 bases are TGTGCCAGCAGCTTAGAGACAGGGGCGCTTACTGAAGCTTTCTTT. The chain joins TRBV5-4 to TRBJ1-1, with 8 nucleotides matching TRBD1. Germline CDR1 SGHNT, CDR2 YYREEE (reference sequence). This CDR3 comprises 15 residues. Trimming cost V 2 bases and J 5 bases; bases outside gene matches: 8.